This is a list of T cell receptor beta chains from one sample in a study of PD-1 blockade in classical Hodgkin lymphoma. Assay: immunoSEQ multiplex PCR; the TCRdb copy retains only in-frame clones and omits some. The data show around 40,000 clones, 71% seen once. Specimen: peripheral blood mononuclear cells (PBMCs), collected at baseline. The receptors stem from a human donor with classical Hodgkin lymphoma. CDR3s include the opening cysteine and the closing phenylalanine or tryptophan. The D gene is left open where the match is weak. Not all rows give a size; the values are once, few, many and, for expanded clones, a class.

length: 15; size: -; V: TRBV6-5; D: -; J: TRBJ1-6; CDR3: CASSYSSSYNSPLHF; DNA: TGTGCCAGCAGTTACTCGAGCTCCTATAATTCACCCCTCCACTTT
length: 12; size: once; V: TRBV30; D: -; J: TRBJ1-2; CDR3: CAWIEFGVGYTF; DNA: TGTGCCTGGATTGAGTTCGGGGTTGGCTACACCTTC
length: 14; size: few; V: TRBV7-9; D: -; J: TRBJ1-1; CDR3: CASSLAGGGTEAFF; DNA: TGTGCCAGCAGCTTAGCGGGCGGGGGCACTGAAGCTTTCTTT
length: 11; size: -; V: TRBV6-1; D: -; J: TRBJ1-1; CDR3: CASSAPLHAFF; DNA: TGTGCCAGCAGTGCGCCTTTACATGCTTTCTTT
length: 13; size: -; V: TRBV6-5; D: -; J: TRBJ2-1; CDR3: CASTIGESAEQFF; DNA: TGTGCCAGCACCATTGGGGAGTCGGCCGAGCAGTTCTTC
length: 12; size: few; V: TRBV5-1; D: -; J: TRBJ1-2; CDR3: CASSPSYYGYTF; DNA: TGCGCCAGCAGCCCCTCTTACTATGGCTACACCTTC
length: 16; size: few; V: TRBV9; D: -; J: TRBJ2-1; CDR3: CASTYTELTGYNEQFF; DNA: TGTGCCAGCACTTATACTGAGCTCACGGGGTACAATGAGCAGTTCTTC
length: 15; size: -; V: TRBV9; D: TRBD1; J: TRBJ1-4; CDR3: CASSVEGTGGEKLFF; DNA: TGTGCCAGCAGCGTAGAGGGGACAGGGGGCGAAAAACTGTTTTTT
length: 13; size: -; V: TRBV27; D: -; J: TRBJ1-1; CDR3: CASHAVGNTEAFF; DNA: TGTGCCAGCCATGCGGTGGGCAACACTGAAGCTTTCTTT
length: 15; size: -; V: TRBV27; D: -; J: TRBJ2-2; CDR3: CASSFGTWNTGELFF; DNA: TGTGCCAGCAGTTTCGGGACATGGAACACCGGGGAGCTGTTTTTT
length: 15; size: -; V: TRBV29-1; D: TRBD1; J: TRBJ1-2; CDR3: CSVWGEGTGDYGYTF; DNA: TGCAGCGTTTGGGGTGAAGGGACAGGGGACTATGGCTACACCTTC
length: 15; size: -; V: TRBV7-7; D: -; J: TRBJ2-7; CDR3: CASSLAKGDSYEQYF; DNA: TGTGCTAGCAGCTTAGCTAAGGGGGACTCCTACGAGCAGTACTTC
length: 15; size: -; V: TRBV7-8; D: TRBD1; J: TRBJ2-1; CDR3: CASSTGQGSYNEQFF; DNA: TGTGCCAGCAGCACCGGACAGGGATCCTACAATGAGCAGTTCTTC
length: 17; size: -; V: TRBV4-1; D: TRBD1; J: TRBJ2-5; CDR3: CASSQKSAGTGPETQYF; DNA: TGCGCCAGCAGCCAAAAATCGGCCGGGACAGGGCCGGAGACCCAGTACTTC
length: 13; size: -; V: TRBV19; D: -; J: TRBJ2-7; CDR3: CASSTQQDYEQYF; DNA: TGTGCCAGTAGTACTCAACAGGACTACGAGCAGTACTTC
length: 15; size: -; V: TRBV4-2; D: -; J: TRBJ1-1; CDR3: CASSQPRTLNTEAFF; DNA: TGTGCCAGCAGCCAACCTCGGACATTGAACACTGAAGCTTTCTTT
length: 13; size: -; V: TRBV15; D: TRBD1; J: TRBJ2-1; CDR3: CATSRGTGAEQFF; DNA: TGTGCCACCAGCAGAGGGACAGGCGCGGAGCAGTTCTTC
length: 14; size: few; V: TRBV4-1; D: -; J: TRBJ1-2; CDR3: CASSQVGGGNGYTF; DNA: TGCGCCAGCAGCCAAGTCGGCGGGGGGAATGGCTACACCTTC
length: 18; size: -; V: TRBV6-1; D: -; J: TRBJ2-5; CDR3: CASSEEDGVLGYQETQYF; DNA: TGTGCCAGCAGTGAGGAGGACGGAGTTTTGGGTTATCAAGAGACCCAGTACTTC
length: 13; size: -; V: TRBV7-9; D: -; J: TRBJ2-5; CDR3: CASRPSSRETQYF; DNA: TGTGCCAGCAGGCCTTCGAGTCGGGAGACCCAGTACTTC
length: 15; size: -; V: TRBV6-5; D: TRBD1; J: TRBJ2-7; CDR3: CASSLGQVNSVEQYF; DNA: TGTGCCAGCAGCCTCGGACAGGTAAACTCCGTCGAGCAGTACTTC
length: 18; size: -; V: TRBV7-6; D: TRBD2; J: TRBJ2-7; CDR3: CASSLAEGTSSFHYEQYF; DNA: TGTGCCAGCAGCTTAGCGGAAGGGACTAGCTCCTTTCACTACGAGCAGTACTTC
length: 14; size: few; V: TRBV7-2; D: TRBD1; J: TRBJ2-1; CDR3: CASSLGQGANEQFF; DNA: TGTGCCAGCAGCTTAGGTCAGGGGGCTAATGAGCAGTTCTTC
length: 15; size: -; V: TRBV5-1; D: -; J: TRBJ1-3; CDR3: CASSLVMGGGNTIYF; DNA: TGCGCCAGCAGCTTGGTCATGGGGGGCGGAAACACCATATATTTT
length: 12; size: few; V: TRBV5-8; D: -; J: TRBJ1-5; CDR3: CASSRRFQPQHF; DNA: TGTGCCAGCAGCCGCAGGTTCCAGCCCCAGCATTTT
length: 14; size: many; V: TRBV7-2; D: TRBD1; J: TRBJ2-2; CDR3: CASSPGQGAGELFF; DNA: TGTGCCAGCAGCCCGGGACAGGGGGCCGGGGAGCTGTTTTTT
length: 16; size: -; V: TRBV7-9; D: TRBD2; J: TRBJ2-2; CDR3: CASSSTSGPNTGELFF; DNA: TGTGCCAGCAGCTCGACTAGCGGACCGAACACCGGGGAGCTGTTTTTT
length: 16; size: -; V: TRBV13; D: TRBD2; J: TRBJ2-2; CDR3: CASSPGLGMSTGELFF; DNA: TGTGCCAGCAGCCCGGGACTAGGGATGAGCACCGGGGAGCTGTTTTTT
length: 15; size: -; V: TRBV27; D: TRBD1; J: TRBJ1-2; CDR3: CASRDRGSTLYGYTF; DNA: TGTGCCAGCCGGGACAGGGGGTCGACCCTCTATGGCTACACCTTC
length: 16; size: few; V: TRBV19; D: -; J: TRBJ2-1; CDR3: CASSIWGPPVGNEQFF; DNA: TGTGCCAGTAGTATCTGGGGACCCCCAGTCGGCAATGAGCAGTTCTTC
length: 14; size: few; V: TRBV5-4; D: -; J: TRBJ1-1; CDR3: CASTPTRDAGDAFF; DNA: TGTGCCAGCACCCCGACCCGTGATGCAGGGGACGCTTTCTTT
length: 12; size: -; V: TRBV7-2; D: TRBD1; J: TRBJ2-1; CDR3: CASSLGYRGRFF; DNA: TGTGCCAGCAGCTTAGGGTACAGGGGTCGGTTCTTC
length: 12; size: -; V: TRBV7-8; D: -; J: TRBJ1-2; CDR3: CASSLGGDGYTF; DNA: TGTGCCAGCAGCTTAGGAGGGGATGGCTACACCTTC
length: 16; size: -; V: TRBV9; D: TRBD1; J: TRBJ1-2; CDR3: CASSVGTGALFSGYTF; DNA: TGTGCCAGCAGCGTCGGGACAGGGGCCCTCTTCTCGGGCTACACCTTC
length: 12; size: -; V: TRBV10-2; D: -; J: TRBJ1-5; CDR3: CASSLSNQPQHF; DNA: TGCGCCAGCAGCTTAAGCAATCAGCCCCAGCATTTT
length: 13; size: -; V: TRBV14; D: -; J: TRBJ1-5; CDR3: CASSGGQYQPQHF; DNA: TGTGCCAGCAGCGGCGGACAGTATCAGCCCCAGCATTTT
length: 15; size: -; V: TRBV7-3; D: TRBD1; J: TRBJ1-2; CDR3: CASSLTSDRGAAISF; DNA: TGTGCCAGCAGCTTAACATCGGACAGGGGGGCAGCTATATCCTTC
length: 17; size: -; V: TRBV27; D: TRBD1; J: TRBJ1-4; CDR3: CASSLYGQGTTNEKLFF; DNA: TGTGCCAGCAGTTTATATGGACAGGGAACAACTAATGAAAAACTGTTTTTT
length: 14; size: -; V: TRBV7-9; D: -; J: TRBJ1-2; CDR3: CASSGDPDWYGYTF; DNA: TGTGCCAGCAGTGGGGACCCTGATTGGTATGGCTACACCTTC
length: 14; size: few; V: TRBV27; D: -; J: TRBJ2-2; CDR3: CASSLVAGFRELFF; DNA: TGTGCCAGCAGTTTGGTGGCAGGGTTTAGGGAGCTGTTTTTT
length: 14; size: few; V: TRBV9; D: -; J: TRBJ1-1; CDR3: CASSPWEDLTEAFF; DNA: TGTGCCAGCAGCCCCTGGGAGGATCTCACTGAAGCTTTCTTT
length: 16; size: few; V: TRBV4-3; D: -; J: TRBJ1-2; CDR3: CASSPSFGSAYYGYTF; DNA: TGCGCCAGCAGCCCATCATTCGGGTCAGCTTACTATGGCTACACCTTC
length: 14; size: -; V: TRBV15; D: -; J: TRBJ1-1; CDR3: CATSRSRGGVEAFF; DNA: TGTGCCACCAGCAGATCCCGGGGGGGCGTTGAAGCTTTCTTT
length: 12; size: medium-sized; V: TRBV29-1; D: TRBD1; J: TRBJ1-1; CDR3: CSTKSGQFEAFF; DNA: TGCAGCACAAAATCGGGACAGTTTGAAGCTTTCTTT
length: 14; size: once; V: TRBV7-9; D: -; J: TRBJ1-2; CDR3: CASSPPGQLPSSAF; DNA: TGTGCCAGCAGCCCCCCGGGACAACTGCCCTCTTCGGCTTTC
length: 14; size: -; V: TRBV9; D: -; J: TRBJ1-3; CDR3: CASSPGPSGNTIYF; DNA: TGTGCCAGCAGCCCGGGTCCCTCTGGAAACACCATATATTTT
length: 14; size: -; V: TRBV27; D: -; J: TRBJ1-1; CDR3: CASSPDDDNTEAFF; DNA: TGTGCCAGCAGTCCTGACGACGACAACACTGAAGCTTTCTTT
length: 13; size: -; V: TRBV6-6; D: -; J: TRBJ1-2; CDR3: CASSYRETYGYTF; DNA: TGTGCCAGCAGTTACCGGGAGACCTATGGCTACACCTTC
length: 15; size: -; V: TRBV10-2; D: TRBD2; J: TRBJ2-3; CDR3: CATYHLAGATDTQYF; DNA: TGCGCCACTTATCACTTAGCGGGGGCTACAGATACGCAGTATTTT
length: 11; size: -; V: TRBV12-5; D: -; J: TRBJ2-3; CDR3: CASGTTDTQYF; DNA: TGTGCTAGTGGTACGACAGATACGCAGTATTTT
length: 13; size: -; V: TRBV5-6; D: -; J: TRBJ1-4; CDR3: CASSPGGDEKLFF; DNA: TGTGCCAGCAGCCCGGGAGGGGATGAAAAACTGTTTTTT
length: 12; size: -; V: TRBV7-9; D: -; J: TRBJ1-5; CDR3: CAGRTGNQPQHF; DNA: TGTGCCGGAAGGACAGGCAATCAGCCCCAGCATTTT